Below are 9 T cell receptor beta chains sequenced from a single sample in a study of T cells expressing NK-cell markers. TCRdb re-called the 5' RACE reads, yielding one record per CDR3 amino acid sequence without DNA. In all, the sample yields about 120,000 distinct CDR3 sequences. Sequencing was done on a sample of blood T cells: a sorted CD56 or NKG2C T cell subset, CD4+ or CD8+ T cells, or bulk PBMC T cells (not recorded which). All receptors come from a woman between 18 and 69 years old in good health.

This chain's CDR3 is CASSAPPGYEQYF. J is TRBJ2-7 and V is TRBV7-2; TCRdb's D call, TRBD1, is unchecked because there is no DNA. Germline CDR1 is SGHTA and CDR2 is FQGNSA. The CDR3 consists of 13 residues. The complete variable domain, with remaining parts taken from reference TRBV7-2 and TRBJ2-7, reads GAGVSQSPSNKVTEKGKDVELRCDPISGHTALYWYRQSLGQGLEFLIYFQGNSAPDKSGLPSDRFSAERTGGSVSTLTIQRTQQEDSAVYLCASSAPPGYEQYFGPGTRLTVT.

The CDR3 sequence: CASSVELAGVETQYF. The V gene is TRBV9, the J gene TRBJ2-5; TCRdb lists TRBD2, though no DNA is available to test this call. The germline gives CDR1 SGDLS, CDR2 YYNGEE. The CDR3 is made up of 15 amino acids.

The rearrangement joins TRBV28 to TRBJ2-7. This CDR3 contains 12 residues. Germline V gene lookup returns CDR1 MDHEN and CDR2 SYDVKM. The CDR3 reads CASSLFRDEQYF.

The genes are TRBV18 and TRBJ1-4. Germline loops: CDR1 KGHSH, CDR2 LQKENI. CDR3 length: 12 amino acids. This CDR3 is CASSSWNEKLFF.

The chain's CDR3 is CASSVDGTASYEQYF. V is TRBV9 and J is TRBJ2-7; TCRdb's D call of TRBD1 is untestable without DNA. From germline, CDR1 is SGDLS and CDR2 YYNGEE. The CDR3 runs to 15 residues.

V and J are TRBV9 and TRBJ2-5. Germline CDR1 reads SGDLS; CDR2 reads YYNGEE. The CDR3 is made up of 13 amino acids. This chain's CDR3 is CASSVDSEETQYF.

This chain connects TRBV14 to TRBJ1-2. CDR3 length: 15 amino acids. CDR1 and CDR2 from the germline V gene are SGHDN and FVKESK. CDR3 sequence: CASSQVLGSDYGYTF.

The chain has TRBV6-5 and TRBJ2-3; TCRdb returns TRBD1, unconfirmable since there is no DNA. Germline CDR1 reads MNHEY; CDR2 reads SVGAGI. The CDR3 contains 16 residues. The CDR3 loop reads CASSYPGQGWEDTQYF.

The gene calls are TRBV3-1 and TRBJ2-2. Germline CDR1 reads LGHDT; CDR2 reads YNNKEL (reference sequence). CDR3 length: 15 residues. Here the CDR3 reads CASSQGTMGTGELFF.